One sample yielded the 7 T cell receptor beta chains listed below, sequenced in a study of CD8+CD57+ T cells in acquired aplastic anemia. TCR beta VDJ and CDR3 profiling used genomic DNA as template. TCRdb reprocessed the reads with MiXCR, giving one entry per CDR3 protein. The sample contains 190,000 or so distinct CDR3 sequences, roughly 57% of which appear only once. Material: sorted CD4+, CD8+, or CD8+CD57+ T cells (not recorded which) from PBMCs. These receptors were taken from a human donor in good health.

CDR3 region: CASSSRAQLNEQFF. CDR3 sequence (DNA): TGTGCCAGCAGCTCCCGGGCACAGCTAAATGAGCAGTTCTTC. The rearrangement joins TRBV7-8 to TRBJ2-1; D not resolved. The V gene's germline CDR1 is SGHVS and CDR2 FQNEAQ. Trimming removed 4 bases from V and 7 bases from J, with 14 bases in between. The CDR3 is 14 amino acids.

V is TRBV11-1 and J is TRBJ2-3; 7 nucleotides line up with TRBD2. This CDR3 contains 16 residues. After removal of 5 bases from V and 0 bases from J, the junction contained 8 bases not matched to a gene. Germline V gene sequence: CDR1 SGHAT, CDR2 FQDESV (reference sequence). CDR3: CASSPSSGTSTDTQYF. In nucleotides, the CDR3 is TGTGCCAGCAGCCCGTCAAGCGGGACTAGCACAGATACGCAGTATTTT.

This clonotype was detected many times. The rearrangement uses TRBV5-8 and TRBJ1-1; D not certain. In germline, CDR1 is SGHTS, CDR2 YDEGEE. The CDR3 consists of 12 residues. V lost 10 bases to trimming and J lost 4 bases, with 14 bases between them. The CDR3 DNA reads TGTGCCGTCGGTGGGGAGAGCACTGAAGCTTTCTTT. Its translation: CAVGGESTEAFF.

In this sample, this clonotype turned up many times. CDR3 nucleotides: TGTGCCAGCAGCCTAAGAGACTACACAACCACAGATACGCAGTATTTT. This encodes CASSLRDYTTTDTQYF. The chain employs TRBV6-5 and TRBJ2-3, with D possibly being TRBD2 (5 bases). The CDR3 extends over 16 amino acids. Trimming took off 6 bases at V and 2 bases at J, with 18 bases between the two ends. Germline values: CDR1 MNHEY, CDR2 SVGAGI.

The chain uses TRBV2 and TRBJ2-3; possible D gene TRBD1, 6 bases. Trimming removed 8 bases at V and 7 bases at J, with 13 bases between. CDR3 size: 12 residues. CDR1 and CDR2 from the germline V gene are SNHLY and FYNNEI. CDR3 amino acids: CASDVGDNTQYF. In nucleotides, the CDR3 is TGTGCCAGCGACGTGGGGGACAATACGCAGTATTTT.

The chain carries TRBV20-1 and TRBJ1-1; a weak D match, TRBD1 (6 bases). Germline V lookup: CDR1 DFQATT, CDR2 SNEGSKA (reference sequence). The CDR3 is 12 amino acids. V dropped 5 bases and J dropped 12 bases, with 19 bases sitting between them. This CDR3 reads CSALQQGKGTFF. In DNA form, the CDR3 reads TGCAGTGCTCTCCAACAGGGCAAGGGGACTTTCTTT.

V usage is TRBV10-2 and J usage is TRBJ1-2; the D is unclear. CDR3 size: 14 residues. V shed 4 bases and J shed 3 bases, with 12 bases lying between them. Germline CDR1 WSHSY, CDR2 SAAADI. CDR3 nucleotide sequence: TGCGCCAGCAGTGTCGCCGGCACATACTATGGCTACACCTTC. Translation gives CASSVAGTYYGYTF.